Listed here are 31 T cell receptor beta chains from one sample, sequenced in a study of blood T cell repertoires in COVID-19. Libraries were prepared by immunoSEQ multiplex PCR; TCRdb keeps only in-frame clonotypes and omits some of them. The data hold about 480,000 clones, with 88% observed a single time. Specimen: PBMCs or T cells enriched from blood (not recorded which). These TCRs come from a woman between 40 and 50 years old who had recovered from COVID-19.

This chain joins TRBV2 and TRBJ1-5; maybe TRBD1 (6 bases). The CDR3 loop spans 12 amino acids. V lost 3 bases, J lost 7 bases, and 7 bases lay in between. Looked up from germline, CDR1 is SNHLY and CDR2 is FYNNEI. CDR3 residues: CASSDRGQPQHF. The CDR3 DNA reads TGTGCCAGCAGTGACAGGGGACAGCCCCAGCATTTT.

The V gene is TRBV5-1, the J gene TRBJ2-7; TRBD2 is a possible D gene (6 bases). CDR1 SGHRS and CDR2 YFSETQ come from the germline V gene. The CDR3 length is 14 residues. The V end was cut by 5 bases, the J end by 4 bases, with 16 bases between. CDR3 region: CASRRDSGPYEQYF. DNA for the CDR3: TGCGCCAGCAGGCGGGACTCCGGACCTTACGAGCAGTACTTC.

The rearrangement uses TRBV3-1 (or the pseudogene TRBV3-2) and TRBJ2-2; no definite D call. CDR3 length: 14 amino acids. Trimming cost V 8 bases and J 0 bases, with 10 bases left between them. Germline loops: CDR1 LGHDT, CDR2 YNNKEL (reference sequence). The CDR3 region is CASGPITNTGELFF. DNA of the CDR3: TGTGCCAGCGGGCCAATCACGAACACCGGGGAGCTGTTTTTT.

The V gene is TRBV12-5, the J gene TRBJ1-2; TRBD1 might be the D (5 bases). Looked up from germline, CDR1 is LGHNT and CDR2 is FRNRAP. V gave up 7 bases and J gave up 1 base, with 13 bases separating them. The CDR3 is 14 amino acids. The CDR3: CASAKDTINYGYTF. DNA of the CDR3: TGTGCTAGTGCCAAGGACACCATTAACTATGGCTACACCTTC.

CDR3 DNA sequence: TGCGCCAGCAGCCCCTTACCGTCTACTAGCGGATCTTGGGAGACCCAGTACTTC. It encodes CASSPLPSTSGSWETQYF. This chain uses TRBV5-1 with TRBJ2-5, with 8 bases matching TRBD2. The CDR3 spans 18 residues. Trimming at V came to 4 bases and at J to 5 bases, leaving 19 bases not matched to a gene. Germline assignment: CDR1 SGHRS and CDR2 YFSETQ.

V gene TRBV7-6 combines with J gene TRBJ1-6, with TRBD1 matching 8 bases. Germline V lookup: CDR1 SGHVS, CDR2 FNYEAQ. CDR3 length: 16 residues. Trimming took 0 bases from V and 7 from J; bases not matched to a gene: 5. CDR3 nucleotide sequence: TGTGCCAGCAGCTTAGCCTTGACAGGGGAAAATTCACCCCTCCACTTT. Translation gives CASSLALTGENSPLHF. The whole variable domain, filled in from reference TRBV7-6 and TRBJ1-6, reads GAGVSQSPRYKVTKRGQDVALRCDPISGHVSLYWYRQALGQGPEFLTYFNYEAQQDKSGLPNDRFSAERPEGSISTLTIQRTEQRDSAMYRCASSLALTGENSPLHFGNGTRLTVT.

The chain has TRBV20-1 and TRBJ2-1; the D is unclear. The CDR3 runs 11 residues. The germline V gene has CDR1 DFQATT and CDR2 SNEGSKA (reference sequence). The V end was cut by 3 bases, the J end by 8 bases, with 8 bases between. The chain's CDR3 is CSASGWDEQFF. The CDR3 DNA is TGCAGTGCTAGCGGGTGGGATGAGCAGTTCTTC.

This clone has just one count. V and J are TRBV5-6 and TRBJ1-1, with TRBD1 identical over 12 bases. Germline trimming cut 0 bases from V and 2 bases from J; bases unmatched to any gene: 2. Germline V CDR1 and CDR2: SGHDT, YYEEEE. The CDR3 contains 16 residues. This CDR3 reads CASSLGDRGRNTEAFF. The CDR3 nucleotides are TGTGCCAGCAGCTTGGGGGACAGGGGGCGAAACACTGAAGCTTTCTTT.

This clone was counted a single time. The CDR3 is CASSSYQGTEWTEAFF. For the CDR3, the DNA is TGTGCCAGCAGTTCTTACCAAGGGACAGAATGGACTGAAGCTTTCTTT. The chain joins TRBV27 to TRBJ1-1; 7 bases match TRBD1. The CDR3 totals 16 residues. From germline, CDR1 is MNHEY and CDR2 SMNVEV (reference sequence). V lost 4 bases, J lost 5 bases, and 13 bases stayed unmatched.

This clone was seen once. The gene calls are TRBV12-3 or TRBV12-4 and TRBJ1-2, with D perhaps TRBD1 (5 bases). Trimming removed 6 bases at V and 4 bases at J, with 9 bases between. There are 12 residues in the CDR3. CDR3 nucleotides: TGTGCCAGCAGGCATGGGGCCTATGGCTACACCTTC. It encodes CASRHGAYGYTF.

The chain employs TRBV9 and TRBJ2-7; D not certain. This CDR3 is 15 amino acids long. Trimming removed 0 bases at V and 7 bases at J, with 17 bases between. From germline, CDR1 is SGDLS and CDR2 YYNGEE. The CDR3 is CASSVDMAGPREQYF. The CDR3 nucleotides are TGTGCCAGCAGCGTAGACATGGCAGGCCCGCGAGAGCAGTACTTC.

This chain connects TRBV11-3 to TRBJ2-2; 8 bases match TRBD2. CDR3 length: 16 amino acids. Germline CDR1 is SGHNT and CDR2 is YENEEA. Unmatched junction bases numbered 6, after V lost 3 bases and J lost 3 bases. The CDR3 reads CASSLIAGSHTGELFF. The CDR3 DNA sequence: TGTGCCAGCAGCTTGATAGCGGGAAGTCACACCGGGGAGCTGTTTTTT. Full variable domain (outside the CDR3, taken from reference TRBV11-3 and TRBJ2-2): EAGVVQSPRYKIIEKKQPVAFWCNPISGHNTLYWYLQNLGQGPELLIRYENEEAVDDSQLPKDRFSAERLKGVDSTLKIQPAELGDSAVYLCASSLIAGSHTGELFFGEGSRLTVL.

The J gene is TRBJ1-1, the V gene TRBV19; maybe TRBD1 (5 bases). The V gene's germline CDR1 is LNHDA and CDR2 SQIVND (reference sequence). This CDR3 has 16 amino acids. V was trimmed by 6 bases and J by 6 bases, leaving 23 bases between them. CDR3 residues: CASSDGQVVWGAEAFF. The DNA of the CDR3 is TGTGCCAGTAGCGACGGGCAGGTTGTGTGGGGCGCTGAAGCTTTCTTT. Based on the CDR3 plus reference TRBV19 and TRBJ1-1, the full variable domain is DGGITQSPKYLFRKEGQNVTLSCEQNLNHDAMYWYRQDPGQGLRLIYYSQIVNDFQKGDIAEGYSVSREKKESFPLTVTSAQKNPTAFYLCASSDGQVVWGAEAFFGQGTRLTVV.

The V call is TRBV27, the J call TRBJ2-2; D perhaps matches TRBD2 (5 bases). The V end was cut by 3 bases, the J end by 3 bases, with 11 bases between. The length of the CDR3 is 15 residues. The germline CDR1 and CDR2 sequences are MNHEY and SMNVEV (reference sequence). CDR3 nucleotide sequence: TGTGCCAGCAGTTTTGTGGGAGACCACACCGGGGAGCTGTTTTTT. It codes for CASSFVGDHTGELFF.

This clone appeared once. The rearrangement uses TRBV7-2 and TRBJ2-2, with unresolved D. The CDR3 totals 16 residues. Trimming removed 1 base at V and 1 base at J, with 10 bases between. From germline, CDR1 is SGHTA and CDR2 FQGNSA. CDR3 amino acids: CASSLVGQLNTGELFF. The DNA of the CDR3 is TGTGCCAGCAGCTTAGTGGGCCAGTTGAACACCGGGGAGCTGTTTTTT. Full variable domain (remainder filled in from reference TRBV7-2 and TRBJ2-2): GAGVSQSPSNKVTEKGKDVELRCDPISGHTALYWYRQSLGQGLEFLIYFQGNSAPDKSGLPSDRFSAERTGGSVSTLTIQRTQQEDSAVYLCASSLVGQLNTGELFFGEGSRLTVL.

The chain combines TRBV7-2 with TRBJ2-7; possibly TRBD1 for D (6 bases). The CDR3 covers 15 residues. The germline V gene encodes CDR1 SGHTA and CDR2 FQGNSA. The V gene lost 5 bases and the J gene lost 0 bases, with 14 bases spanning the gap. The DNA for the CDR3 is TGTGCCAGCAGCAATCGGGACATACTCTCCTACGAGCAGTACTTC. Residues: CASSNRDILSYEQYF.

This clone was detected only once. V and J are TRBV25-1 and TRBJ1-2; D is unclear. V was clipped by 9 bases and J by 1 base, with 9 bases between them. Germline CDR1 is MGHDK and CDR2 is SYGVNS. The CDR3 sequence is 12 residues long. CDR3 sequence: CASSYNNYGYTF. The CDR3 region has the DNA TGTGCCAGTTCTTACAATAACTATGGCTACACCTTC.

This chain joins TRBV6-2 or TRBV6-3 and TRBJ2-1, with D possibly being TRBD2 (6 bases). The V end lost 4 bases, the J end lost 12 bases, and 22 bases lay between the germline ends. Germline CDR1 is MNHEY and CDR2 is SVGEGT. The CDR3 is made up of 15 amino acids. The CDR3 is CASSSEGGMVLGQFF. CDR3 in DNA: TGTGCCAGCAGTTCCGAGGGCGGGATGGTCCTGGGGCAGTTCTTC.

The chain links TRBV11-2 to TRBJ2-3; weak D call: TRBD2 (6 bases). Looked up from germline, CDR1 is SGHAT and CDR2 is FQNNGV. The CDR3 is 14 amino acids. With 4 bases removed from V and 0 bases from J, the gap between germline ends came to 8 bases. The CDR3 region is CASSWGLSTDTQYF. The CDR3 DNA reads TGTGCCAGCAGCTGGGGACTGAGCACAGATACGCAGTATTTT.

As DNA, the CDR3 is TGTGCCAGCAGCCCGGAGCCGGGACAGGACGTTGATCAGTACTTC. Protein: CASSPEPGQDVDQYF. The genes are TRBV5-4 and TRBJ2-7; 8 bases fit TRBD1. CDR1 and CDR2 (germline): SGHNT, YYREEE (reference sequence). The CDR3 consists of 15 residues. V was clipped by 4 bases and J by 10 bases; unmatched bases: 16.

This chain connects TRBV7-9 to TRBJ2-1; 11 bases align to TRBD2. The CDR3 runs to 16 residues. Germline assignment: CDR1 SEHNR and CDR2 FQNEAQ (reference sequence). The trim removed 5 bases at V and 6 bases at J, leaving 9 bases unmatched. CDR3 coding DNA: TGTGCCAGCAGCGTATTTAGCGGGAGGGGGGGCAATGAGCAGTTCTTC. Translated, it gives CASSVFSGRGGNEQFF.

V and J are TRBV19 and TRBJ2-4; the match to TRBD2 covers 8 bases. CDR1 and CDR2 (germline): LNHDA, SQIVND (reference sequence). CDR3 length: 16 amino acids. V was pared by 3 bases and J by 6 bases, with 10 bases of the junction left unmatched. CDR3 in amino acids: CASSIGGLVVRNIQYF. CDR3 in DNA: TGTGCCAGTAGTATTGGGGGACTAGTGGTCCGAAACATTCAGTACTTC. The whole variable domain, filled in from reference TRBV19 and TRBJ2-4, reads DGGITQSPKYLFRKEGQNVTLSCEQNLNHDAMYWYRQDPGQGLRLIYYSQIVNDFQKGDIAEGYSVSREKKESFPLTVTSAQKNPTAFYLCASSIGGLVVRNIQYFGAGTRLSVL.

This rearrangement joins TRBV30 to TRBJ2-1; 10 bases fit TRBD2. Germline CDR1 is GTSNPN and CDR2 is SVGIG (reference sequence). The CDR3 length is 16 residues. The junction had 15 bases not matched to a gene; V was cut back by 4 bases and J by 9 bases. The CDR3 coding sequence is TGTGCCTGGATAGGGGCACCGGGACTAGCGACGGGTGAGCAGTTCTTC. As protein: CAWIGAPGLATGEQFF. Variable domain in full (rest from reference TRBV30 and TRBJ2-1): SQTIHQWPATLVQPVGSPLSLECTVEGTSNPNLYWYRQAAGRGLQLLFYSVGIGQISSEVPQNLSASRPQDRQFILSSKKLLLSDSGFYLCAWIGAPGLATGEQFFGPGTRLTVL.

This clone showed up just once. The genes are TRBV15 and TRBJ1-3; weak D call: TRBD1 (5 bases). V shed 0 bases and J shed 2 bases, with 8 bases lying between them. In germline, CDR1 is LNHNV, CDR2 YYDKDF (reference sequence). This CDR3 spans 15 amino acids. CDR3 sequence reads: CATSRDPRAGNTIYF. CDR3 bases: TGTGCCACCAGCAGAGATCCCAGGGCTGGAAACACCATATATTTT.

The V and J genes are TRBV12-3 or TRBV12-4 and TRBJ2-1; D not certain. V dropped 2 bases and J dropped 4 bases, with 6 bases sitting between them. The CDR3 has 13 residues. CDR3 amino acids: CASSLQAYNEQFF. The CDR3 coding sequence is TGTGCCAGCAGTTTACAGGCATACAATGAGCAGTTCTTC.

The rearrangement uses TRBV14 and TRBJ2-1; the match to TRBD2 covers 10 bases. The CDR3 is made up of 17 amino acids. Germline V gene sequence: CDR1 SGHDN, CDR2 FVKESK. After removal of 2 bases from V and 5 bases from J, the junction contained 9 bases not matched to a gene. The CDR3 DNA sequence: TGTGCCAGCAGCCAACGACCCCCTAGCGGGAGAAACAATGAGCAGTTCTTC. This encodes CASSQRPPSGRNNEQFF.

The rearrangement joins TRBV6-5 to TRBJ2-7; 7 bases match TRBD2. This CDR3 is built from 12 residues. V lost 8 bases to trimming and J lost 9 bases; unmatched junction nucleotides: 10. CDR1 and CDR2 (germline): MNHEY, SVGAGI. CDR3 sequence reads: CASGGGAVVQYF. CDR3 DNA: TGTGCCAGCGGCGGGGGAGCTGTGGTGCAGTACTTC.

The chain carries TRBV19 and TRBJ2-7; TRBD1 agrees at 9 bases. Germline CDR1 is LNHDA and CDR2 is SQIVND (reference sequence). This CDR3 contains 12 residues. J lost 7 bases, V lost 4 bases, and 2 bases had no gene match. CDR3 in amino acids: CASSNRGPEQYF. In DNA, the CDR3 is TGTGCCAGTAGTAACAGGGGGCCTGAGCAGTACTTC.

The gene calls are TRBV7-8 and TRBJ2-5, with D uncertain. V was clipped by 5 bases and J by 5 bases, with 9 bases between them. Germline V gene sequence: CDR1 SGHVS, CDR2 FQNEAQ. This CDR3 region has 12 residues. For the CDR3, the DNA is TGTGCCAGCAGCCCCACTCGGGAGACCCAGTACTTC. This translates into CASSPTRETQYF.

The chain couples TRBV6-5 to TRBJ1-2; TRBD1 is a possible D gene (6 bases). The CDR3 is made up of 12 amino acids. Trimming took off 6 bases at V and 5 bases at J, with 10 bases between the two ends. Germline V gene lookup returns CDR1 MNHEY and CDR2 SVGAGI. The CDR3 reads CASSYREYGYTF. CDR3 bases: TGTGCCAGCAGCTACAGGGAGTATGGCTACACCTTC.

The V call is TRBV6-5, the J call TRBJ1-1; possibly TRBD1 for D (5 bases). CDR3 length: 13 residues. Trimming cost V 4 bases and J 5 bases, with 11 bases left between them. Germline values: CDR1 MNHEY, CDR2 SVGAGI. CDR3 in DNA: TGTGCCAGCAGTTCCAGGGTCGAGACTGAAGCTTTCTTT. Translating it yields CASSSRVETEAFF.